A single TCR beta chain is shown here with its context. The target of this receptor is not known. Base qualities are not recorded, but no much larger clone differs from it by a single base. This entry belongs to a study of blood T cell repertoires in COVID-19 (dated by TCRdb to about 2020). As for the study more broadly: Samples covering the acute and convalescent phases of COVID-19 were provided by collaborators in the United States, Italy and Spain. A de-identified subject ID, COVID-19 status, age in years and sex were almost always included in the sample metadata. The samples were drawn from the first 160 participants of the ongoing ImmuneRACE study and from 950 to 1,500 subjects provided by 6 global collaborators. The material from the prospective study consisted of cDNA or gDNA derived from T cells, B-cell-depleted T cells, or PBMCs. The repertoires were made available in a free public database intended to serve as a resource for research on the immune response to SARS-CoV-2. Where available, HLA class I and class II types were obtained from metadata supplied by the sample provider rather than from assay-based typing. The dataset comprised deeply sampled blood TCRbeta repertoires from subjects exposed to, actively infected with, or recovered from COVID-19.

At one collaborating source in Seattle, patients were enrolled during active infection and were followed longitudinally through the course of disease. Each collaborating institution followed its own protocols to collect whole blood in K2EDTA tubes. For TCRbeta analysis, collaborator samples were shipped as frozen whole blood, as isolated PBMCs, or as DNA extracted from either sample type. Results and caveats for the whole study, not just this receptor: Clinical and demographic metadata were provided uncurated, with the amount varying by source and participant.

The immunoSEQ Assay, a bias-controlled multiplex PCR, was used to amplify TCRbeta CDR3 regions from genomic DNA. In the original analysis: The number of nucleated cells in each sample was estimated by amplification of reference gene primers within the assay. Sequence reads were collapsed and filtered to measure the absolute abundance of every unique TCRbeta CDR3 rearrangement. Productive Simpson clonality was computed per sample as the square root of Simpson's diversity index over productive rearrangements. TCRdb limited this immuneACCESS table to in-frame rearrangements with V and J called. A share of clones is missing; checked studies link under half to unresolved V genes, and the rest is unexplained. V, J and clone size were drawn from that table, and D and trimming were deduced from the DNA. This sample is represented by 150,000 to 200,000 clones; 84% of them were singletons. Roughly 2.7% of the sample goes to the ten largest clones.

Reading from cysteine to phenylalanine, the CDR3 counts 16 amino acids. The kept DNA is CDR3 alone, 48 bases in frame from the first base. V ends up 3 bases short and J 0 bases short, with an unmatched junction base count of 3. The germline V gene (reference sequence) gives CDR1 as SEHNR and CDR2 as FQNEAQ. Recombination connected TRBV7-9 to TRBJ2-3; 10 bases in the junction line up with TRBD2. The origin of this receptor is a woman aged 80 or older with COVID-19, enrolled during active disease. The material sequenced was peripheral blood. The DNA sequence follows: TGTGCCAGCAGCTTTACGACTAGCGGGAGCACAGATACGCAGTATTTT. Translated, this gives CASSFTTSGSTDTQYF.